This TCR beta chain came from a study of cytotoxic CD8 clonotypes in ibrutinib-treated CLL. Some clones are missing from TCRdb's copy, which holds only in-frame ones; the method was immunoSEQ multiplex PCR. The profile covers just over 65,000 clones, with about 64% appearing a single time and around 5.7% taken by the ten largest. This CDR3 contains 14 residues. Germline trimming cut 8 bases from V and 5 bases from J; bases unmatched to any gene: 11. Germline V gene data show CDR1 as GTSNPN and CDR2 as SVGIG (reference sequence). From cryopreserved PBMCs came 1.5 to 2.5 micrograms of genomic DNA used for TCR beta libraries.

This clonotype was obtained from a human donor with chronic lymphocytic leukemia. The sample was PBMCs, taken after 12 months of ibrutinib treatment. The chain uses TRBV30 and TRBJ2-3, with 9 bases that match TRBD1. The CDR3 region is CATIRDRVIDTQYF. In nucleotides, the CDR3 is TGTGCCACCATTCGGGACAGGGTGATAGATACGCAGTATTTT.